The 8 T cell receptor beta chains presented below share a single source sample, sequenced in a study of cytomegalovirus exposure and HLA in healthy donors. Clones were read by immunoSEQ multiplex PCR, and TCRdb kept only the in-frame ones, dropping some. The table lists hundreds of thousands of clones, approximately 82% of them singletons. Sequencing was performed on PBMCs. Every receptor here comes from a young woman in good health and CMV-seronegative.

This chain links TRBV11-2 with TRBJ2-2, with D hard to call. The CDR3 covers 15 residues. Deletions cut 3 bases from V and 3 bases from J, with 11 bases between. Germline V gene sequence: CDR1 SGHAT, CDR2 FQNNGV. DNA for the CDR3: TGTGCCAGCAGCTTGATCAGGCTGCACACCGGGGAGCTGTTTTTT. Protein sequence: CASSLIRLHTGELFF.

Written as DNA, the CDR3 is TGTGCCAGCGGCCGGGTTAACACTGAAGCTTTCTTT. This codes for CASGRVNTEAFF. The chain uses TRBV27 and TRBJ1-1; D is ambiguous. Trimming cost V 8 bases and J 2 bases, with 9 bases left between them. This CDR3 spans 12 amino acids. Per germline, CDR1 MNHEY and CDR2 SMNVEV (reference sequence).

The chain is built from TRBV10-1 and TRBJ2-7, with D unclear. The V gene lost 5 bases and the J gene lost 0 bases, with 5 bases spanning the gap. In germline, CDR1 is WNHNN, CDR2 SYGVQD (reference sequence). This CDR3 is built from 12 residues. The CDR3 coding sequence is TGCGCCAGCAGTCAATCCTCCTACGAGCAGTACTTC. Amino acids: CASSQSSYEQYF.

CDR3 DNA sequence: TGTGCCAGCAGCCAAGACCTGGTCGGCGAGCAGTACTTC. It encodes CASSQDLVGEQYF. The chain joins TRBV14 to TRBJ2-7; D not certain. Between the trimmed V and J ends, which lost 0 bases and 6 bases, there was a span of 9 bases. The CDR3 runs 13 residues. Germline CDR1 reads SGHDN; CDR2 reads FVKESK.

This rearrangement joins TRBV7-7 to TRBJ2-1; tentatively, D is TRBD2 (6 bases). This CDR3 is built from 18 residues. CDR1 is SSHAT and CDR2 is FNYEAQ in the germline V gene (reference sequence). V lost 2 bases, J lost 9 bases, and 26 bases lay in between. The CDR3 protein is CASSLRGGGNPRSGEQFF. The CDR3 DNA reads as TGTGCCAGCAGCTTACGGGGCGGCGGGAATCCCCGGTCTGGTGAGCAGTTCTTC.

The CDR3 bases are TGTGCCAGCAGCATCCCGGTGGGGGACCGAGAGACCCAGTACTTC. It specifies CASSIPVGDRETQYF. The genes are TRBV9 and TRBJ2-5; TRBD1 or TRBD2 may be the D gene (5 bases each). V gave up 4 bases and J gave up 4 bases, with 17 bases separating them. Germline CDR1 is SGDLS and CDR2 is YYNGEE. The CDR3 contains 15 residues.

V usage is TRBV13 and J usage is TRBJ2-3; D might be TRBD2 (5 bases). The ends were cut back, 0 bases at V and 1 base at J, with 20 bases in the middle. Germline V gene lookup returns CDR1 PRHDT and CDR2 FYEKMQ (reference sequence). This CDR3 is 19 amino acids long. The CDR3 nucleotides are TGTGCCAGCAGCTTAGGCACACCTACTCCCGGGAAGGGCACAGATACGCAGTATTTT. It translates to CASSLGTPTPGKGTDTQYF.

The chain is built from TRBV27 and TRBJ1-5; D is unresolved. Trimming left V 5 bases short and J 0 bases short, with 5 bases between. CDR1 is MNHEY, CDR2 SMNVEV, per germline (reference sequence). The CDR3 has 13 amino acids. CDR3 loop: CASSHYSNQPQHF. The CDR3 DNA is TGTGCCAGCAGTCATTATAGCAATCAGCCCCAGCATTTT.